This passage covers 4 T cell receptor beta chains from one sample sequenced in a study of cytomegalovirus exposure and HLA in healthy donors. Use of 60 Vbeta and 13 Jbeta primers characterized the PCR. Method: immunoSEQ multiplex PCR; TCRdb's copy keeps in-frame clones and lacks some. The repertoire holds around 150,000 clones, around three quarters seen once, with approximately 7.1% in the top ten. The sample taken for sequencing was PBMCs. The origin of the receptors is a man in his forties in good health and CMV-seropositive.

The CDR3 DNA follows: TGTGCCTGGAGTTACCCGACAGGTCGGACTAACTATGGCTACACCTTC. Its protein is CAWSYPTGRTNYGYTF. V is TRBV30 and J is TRBJ1-2, with D possibly being TRBD1 (6 bases). Deletions cut 2 bases from V and 0 bases from J, with 16 bases between. The germline V gene has CDR1 GTSNPN and CDR2 SVGIG (reference sequence). The length of the CDR3 is 16 residues.

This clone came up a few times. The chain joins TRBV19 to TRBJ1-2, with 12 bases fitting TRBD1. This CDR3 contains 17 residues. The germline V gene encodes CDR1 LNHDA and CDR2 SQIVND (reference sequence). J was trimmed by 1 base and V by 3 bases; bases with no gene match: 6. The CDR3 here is CASSMGQGAWSNYGYTF. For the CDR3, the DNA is TGTGCCAGTAGTATGGGACAGGGGGCTTGGAGTAACTATGGCTACACCTTC.

This CDR3 is CASSAGSYEQYF. As DNA, the CDR3 is TGTGCCAGCAGTGCGGGTTCCTACGAGCAGTACTTC. The chain links TRBV2 to TRBJ2-7; no firm D call. V lost 4 bases and J lost 1, with 5 bases in between. Germline-derived CDR1 and CDR2 are SNHLY and FYNNEI. The CDR3 has 12 residues.

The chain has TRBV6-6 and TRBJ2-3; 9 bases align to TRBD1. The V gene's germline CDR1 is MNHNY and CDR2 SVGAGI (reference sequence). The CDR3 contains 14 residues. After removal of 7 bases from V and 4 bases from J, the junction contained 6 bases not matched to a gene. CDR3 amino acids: CASIRTGEADTQYF. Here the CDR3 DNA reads TGTGCCAGCATAAGGACAGGGGAGGCAGATACGCAGTATTTT.